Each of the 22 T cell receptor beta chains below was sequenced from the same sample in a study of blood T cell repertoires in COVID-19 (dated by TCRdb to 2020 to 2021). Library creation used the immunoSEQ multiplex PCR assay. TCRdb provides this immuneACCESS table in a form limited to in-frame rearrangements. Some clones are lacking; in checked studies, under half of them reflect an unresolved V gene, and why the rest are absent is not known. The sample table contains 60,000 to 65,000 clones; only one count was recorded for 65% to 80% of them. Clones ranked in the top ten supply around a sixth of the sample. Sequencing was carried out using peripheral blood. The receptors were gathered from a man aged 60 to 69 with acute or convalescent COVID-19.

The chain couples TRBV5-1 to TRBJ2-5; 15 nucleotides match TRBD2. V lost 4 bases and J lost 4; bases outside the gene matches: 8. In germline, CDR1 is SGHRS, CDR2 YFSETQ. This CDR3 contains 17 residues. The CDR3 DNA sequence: TGCGCCAGCAGCGCTACCTCGGGACTAGCGGGAGGAGAGACCCAGTACTTC. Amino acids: CASSATSGLAGGETQYF.

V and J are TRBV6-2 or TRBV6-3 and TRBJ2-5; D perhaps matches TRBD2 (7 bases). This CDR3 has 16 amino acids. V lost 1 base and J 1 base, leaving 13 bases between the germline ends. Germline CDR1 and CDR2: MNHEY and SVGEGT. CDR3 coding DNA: TGTGCCAGCAGTTACTTGGAGGGGGGGCCCCAAGAGACCCAGTACTTC. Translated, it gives CASSYLEGGPQETQYF.

The CDR3 is CASSLRGSLTGELFF. The CDR3 DNA sequence: TGTGCCAGCAGCTTAAGGGGTAGCCTGACCGGGGAGCTGTTTTTT. The V gene is TRBV11-1, the J gene TRBJ2-2; D perhaps matches TRBD1 (5 bases). CDR3 size: 15 residues. V was shortened by 2 bases and J by 5 bases, with 12 bases between the two germline ends. The V gene's germline CDR1 is SGHAT and CDR2 FQDESV (reference sequence).

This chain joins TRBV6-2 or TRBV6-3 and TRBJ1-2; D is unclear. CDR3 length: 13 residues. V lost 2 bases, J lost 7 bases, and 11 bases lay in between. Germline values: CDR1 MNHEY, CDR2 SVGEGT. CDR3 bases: TGTGCCAGCAGTTACCGGCCCGGGTTTGGCTACACCTTC. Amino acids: CASSYRPGFGYTF.

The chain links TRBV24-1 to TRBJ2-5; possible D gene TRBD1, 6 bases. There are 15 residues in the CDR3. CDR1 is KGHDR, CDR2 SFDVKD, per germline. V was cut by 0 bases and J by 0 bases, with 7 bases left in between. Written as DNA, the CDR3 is TGTGCCACCAGTGATTTGACAGGGTACCAAGAGACCCAGTACTTC. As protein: CATSDLTGYQETQYF.

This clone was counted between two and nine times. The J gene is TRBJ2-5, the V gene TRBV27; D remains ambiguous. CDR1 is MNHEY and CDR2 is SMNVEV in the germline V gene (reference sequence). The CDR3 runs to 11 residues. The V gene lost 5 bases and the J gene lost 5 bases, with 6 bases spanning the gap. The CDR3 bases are TGTGCCAGCAGTGATCGGGAGACCCAGTACTTC. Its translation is CASSDRETQYF.

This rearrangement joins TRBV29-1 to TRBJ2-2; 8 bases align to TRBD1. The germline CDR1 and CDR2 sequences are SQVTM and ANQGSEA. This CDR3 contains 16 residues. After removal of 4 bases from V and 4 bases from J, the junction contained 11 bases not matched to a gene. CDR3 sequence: CSVGAGGPLATGELFF. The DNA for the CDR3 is TGCAGCGTTGGGGCAGGGGGCCCCTTGGCCACCGGGGAGCTGTTTTTT.

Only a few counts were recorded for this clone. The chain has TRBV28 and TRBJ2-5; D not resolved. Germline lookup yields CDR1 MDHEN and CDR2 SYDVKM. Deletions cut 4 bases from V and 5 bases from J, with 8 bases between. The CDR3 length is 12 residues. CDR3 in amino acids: CASSSFLETQYF. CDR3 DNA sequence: TGTGCCAGCAGTTCGTTTTTGGAGACCCAGTACTTC.

CDR3: CASSEEGQHSTDTQYF. CDR3 in DNA: TGTGCCAGCAGTGAAGAGGGGCAGCACAGCACAGATACGCAGTATTTT. The rearrangement links TRBV6-1 to TRBJ2-3, with D possibly being TRBD1 (5 bases). CDR1 MNHNS and CDR2 SASEGT come from the germline V gene. CDR3 length equals 16 residues. V was shortened by 1 base and J by 0 bases, with 11 bases between the two germline ends.

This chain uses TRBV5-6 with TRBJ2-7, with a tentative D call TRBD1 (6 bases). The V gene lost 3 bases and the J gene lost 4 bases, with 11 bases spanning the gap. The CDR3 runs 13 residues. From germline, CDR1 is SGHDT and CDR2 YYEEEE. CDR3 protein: CASSSDSLYEQYF. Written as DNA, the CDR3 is TGTGCCAGCAGCTCGGACAGTTTGTACGAGCAGTACTTC.

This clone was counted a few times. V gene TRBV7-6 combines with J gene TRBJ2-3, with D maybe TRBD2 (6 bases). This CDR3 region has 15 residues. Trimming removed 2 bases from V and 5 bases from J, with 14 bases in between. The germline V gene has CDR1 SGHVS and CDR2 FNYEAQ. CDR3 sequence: CASSLLGGAGDTQYF. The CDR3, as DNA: TGTGCCAGCAGCTTATTGGGGGGAGCGGGAGATACGCAGTATTTT.

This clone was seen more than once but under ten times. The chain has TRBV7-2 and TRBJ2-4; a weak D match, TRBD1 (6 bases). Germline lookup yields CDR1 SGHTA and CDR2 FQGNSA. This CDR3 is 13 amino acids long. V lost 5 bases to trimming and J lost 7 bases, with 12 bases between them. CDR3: CASSKDSLNIQYF. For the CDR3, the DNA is TGTGCCAGCAGCAAGGACAGTCTGAACATTCAGTACTTC.

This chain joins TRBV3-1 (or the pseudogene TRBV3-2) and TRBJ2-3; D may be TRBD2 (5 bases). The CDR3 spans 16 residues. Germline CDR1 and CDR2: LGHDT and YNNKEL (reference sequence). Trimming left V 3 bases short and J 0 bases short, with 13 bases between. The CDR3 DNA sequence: TGTGCCAGCAGCCAGGGATTGAGCGGTAGCACAGATACGCAGTATTTT. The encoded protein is CASSQGLSGSTDTQYF.

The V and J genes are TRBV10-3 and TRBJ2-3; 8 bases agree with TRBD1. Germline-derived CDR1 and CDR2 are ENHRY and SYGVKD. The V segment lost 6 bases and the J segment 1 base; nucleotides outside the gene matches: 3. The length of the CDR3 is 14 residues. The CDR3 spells CAIRPQGGTDTQYF. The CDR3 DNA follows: TGTGCCATCAGGCCACAGGGGGGCACAGATACGCAGTATTTT.

The CDR3 coding sequence is TGTGCCACCAGTGATTGGAGACAGGACCCGAATCCCCAAGAGACCCAGTACTTC. Encoded protein: CATSDWRQDPNPQETQYF. This chain links TRBV24-1 with TRBJ2-5; D may be TRBD1 (6 bases). Germline values: CDR1 KGHDR, CDR2 SFDVKD. This CDR3 is 18 amino acids long. The ends were cut back, 2 bases at V and 1 base at J, with 19 bases in the middle.

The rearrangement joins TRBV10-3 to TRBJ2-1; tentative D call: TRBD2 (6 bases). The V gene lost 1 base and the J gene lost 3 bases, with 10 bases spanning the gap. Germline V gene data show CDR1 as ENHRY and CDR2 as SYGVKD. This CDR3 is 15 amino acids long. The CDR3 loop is CAISEFSGNYNEQFF. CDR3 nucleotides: TGTGCCATCAGTGAGTTTAGCGGTAACTACAATGAGCAGTTCTTC.

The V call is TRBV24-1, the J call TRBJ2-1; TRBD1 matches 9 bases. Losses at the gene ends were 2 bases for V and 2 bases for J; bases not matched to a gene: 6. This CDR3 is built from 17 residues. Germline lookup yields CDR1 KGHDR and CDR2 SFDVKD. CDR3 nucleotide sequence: TGTGCCACCAGTGATTCCTCCCGGACAGGGGCCTACAATGAGCAGTTCTTC. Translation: CATSDSSRTGAYNEQFF.

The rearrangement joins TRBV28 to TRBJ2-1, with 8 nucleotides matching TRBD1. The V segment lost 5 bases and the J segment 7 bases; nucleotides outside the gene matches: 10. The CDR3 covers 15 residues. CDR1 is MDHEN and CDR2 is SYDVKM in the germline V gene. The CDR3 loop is CASSLTRQGRNEQFF. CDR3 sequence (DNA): TGTGCCAGCAGTCTTACCCGACAGGGGAGGAATGAGCAGTTCTTC.

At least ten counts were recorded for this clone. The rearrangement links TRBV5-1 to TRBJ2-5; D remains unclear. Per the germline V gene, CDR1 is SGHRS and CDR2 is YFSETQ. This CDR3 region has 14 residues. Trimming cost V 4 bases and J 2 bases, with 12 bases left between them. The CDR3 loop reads CASSLLIFQETQYF. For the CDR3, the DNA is TGCGCCAGCAGCCTGCTAATTTTTCAAGAGACCCAGTACTTC. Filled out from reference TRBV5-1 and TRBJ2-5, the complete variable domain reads KAGVTQTPRYLIKTRGQQVTLSCSPISGHRSVSWYQQTPGQGLQFLFEYFSETQRNKGNFPGRFSGRQFSNSRSEMNVSTLELGDSALYLCASSLLIFQETQYFGPGTRLLVL.

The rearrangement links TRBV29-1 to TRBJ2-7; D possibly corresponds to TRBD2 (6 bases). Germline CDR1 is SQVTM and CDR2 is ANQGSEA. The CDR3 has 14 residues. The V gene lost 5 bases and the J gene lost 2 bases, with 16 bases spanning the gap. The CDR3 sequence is CSVLVVGGPYEQYF. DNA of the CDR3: TGCAGCGTTCTAGTTGTGGGGGGACCCTACGAGCAGTACTTC.

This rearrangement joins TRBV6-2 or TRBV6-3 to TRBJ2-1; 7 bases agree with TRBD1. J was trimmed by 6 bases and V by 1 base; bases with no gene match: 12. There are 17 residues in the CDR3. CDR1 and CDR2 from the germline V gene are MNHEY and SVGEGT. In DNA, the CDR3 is TGTGCCAGCAGTTACTATACTACAGGGGTATTAGTCAATGAGCAGTTCTTC. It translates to CASSYYTTGVLVNEQFF.

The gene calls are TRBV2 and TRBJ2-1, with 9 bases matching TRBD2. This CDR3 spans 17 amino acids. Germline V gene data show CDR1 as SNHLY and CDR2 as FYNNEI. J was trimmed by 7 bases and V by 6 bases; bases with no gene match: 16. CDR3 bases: TGTGCCAGCAGGGGGCGGGAGGGCTATTCGAGACAAAATGAGCAGTTCTTC. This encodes CASRGREGYSRQNEQFF.